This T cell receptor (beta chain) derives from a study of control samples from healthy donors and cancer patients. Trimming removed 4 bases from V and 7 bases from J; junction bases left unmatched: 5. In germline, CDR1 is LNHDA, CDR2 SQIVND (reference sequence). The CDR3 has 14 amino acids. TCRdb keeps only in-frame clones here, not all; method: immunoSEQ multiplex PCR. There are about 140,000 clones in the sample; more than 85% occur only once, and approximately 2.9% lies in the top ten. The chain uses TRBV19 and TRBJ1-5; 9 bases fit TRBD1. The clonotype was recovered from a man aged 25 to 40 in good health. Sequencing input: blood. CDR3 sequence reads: CASSTDRGGQPQHF. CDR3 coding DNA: TGTGCCAGTAGTACGGACAGGGGTGGACAGCCCCAGCATTTT.